What follows is one T cell receptor beta chain and its context. Sequenced by immunoSEQ multiplex PCR; TCRdb stores in-frame clones only, minus some. The table lists roughly 50,000 clones, 85% to 90% of them singletons. This sample stems from a study of blood T cell repertoires in COVID-19. After removal of 5 bases from V and 1 base from J, the junction contained 4 bases not matched to a gene. Looked up from germline, CDR1 is ENHRY and CDR2 is SYGVKD. The CDR3 length is 14 residues. The clonotype originates from a human donor in a cohort sampled during active COVID-19. What was sequenced was peripheral blood. V is TRBV10-3 and J is TRBJ1-1, with 7 bases lining up with TRBD1. The CDR3 loop is CAISPDRSNTEAFF. The CDR3 region has the DNA TGTGCCATCAGTCCGGACAGGTCGAACACTGAAGCTTTCTTT.